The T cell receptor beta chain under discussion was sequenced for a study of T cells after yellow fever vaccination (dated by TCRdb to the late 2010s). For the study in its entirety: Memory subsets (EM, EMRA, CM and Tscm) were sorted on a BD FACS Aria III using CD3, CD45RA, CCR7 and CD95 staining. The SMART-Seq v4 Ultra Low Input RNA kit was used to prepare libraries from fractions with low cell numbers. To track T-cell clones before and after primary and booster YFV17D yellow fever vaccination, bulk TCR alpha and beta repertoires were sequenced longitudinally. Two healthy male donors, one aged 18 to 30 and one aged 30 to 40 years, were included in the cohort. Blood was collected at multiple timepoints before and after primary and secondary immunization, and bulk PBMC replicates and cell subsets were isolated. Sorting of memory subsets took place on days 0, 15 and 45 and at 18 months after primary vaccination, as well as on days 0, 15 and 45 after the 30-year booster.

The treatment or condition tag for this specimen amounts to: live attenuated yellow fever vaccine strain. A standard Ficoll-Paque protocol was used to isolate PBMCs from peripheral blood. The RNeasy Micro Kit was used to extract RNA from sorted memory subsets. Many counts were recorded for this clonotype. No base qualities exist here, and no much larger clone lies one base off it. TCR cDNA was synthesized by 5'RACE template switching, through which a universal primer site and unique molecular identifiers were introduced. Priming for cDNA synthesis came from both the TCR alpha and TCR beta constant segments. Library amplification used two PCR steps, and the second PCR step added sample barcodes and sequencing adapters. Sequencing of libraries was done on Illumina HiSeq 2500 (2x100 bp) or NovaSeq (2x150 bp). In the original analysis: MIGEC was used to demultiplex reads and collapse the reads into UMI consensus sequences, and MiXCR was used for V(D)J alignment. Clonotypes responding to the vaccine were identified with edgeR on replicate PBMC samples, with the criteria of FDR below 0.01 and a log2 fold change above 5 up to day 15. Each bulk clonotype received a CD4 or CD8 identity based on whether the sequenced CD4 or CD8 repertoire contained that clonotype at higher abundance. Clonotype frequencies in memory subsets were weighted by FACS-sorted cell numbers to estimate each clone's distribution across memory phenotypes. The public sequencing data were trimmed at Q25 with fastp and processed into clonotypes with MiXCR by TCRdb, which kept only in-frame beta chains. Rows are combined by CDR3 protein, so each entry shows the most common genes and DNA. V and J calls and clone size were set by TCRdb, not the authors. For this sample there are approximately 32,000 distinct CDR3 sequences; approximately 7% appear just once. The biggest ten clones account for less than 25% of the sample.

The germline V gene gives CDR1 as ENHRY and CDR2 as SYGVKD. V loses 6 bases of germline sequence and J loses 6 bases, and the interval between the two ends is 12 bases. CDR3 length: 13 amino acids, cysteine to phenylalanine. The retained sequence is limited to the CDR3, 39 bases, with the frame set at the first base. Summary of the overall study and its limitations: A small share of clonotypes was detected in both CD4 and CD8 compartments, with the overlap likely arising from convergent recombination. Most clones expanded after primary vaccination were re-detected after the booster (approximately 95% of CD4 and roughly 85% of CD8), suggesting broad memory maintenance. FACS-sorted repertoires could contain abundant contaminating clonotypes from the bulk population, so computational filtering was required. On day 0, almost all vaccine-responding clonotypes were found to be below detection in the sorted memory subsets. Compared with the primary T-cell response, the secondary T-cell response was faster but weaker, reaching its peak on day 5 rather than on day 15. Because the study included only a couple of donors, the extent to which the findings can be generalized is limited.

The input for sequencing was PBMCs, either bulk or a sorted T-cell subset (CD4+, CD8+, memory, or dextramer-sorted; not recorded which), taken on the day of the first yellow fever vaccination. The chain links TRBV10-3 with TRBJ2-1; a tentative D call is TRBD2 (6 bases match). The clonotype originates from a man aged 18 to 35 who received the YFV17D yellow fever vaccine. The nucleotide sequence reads TGTGCCATCAGGGGAGGCCGCCTCAATGAGCAGTTCTTC. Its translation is CAIRGGRLNEQFF.